The 17 T cell receptor beta chains below all came from one sample that was sequenced in a study of shared clonotypes between healthy human individuals. Profiling relied on immunoSEQ multiplex PCR, and the TCRdb table lists in-frame clones only, not all of them. The repertoire has millions of clones, just over 90% of them found once; the top ten carry around 0.15%. Sequencing used naive CD4+ T cells sorted from blood. As for subset: CD45RA+ positively selected. The receptors derive from a young man in good health.

As concerns this clone: Other DNA sequences in this specimen translate into the identical CDR3. V and J are TRBV6-1 and TRBJ1-5, with no clear D. From germline, CDR1 is MNHNS and CDR2 SASEGT. V was cut by 2 bases and J by 4 bases, with 6 bases left in between. The CDR3 is 13 residues long. Here the CDR3 reads CASSERGNQPQHF. As DNA, the CDR3 is TGTGCCAGCAGTGAACGAGGGAATCAGCCCCAGCATTTT.

The V call is TRBV6-1, the J call TRBJ1-2, with unresolved D. V was trimmed by 6 bases and J by 6 bases, leaving 14 bases between them. Per the germline V gene, CDR1 is MNHNS and CDR2 is SASEGT. The CDR3 loop spans 13 amino acids. As DNA, the CDR3 is TGTGCCAGCAGGGATTGGACCGGCGATGGCTACACCTTC. Amino acids: CASRDWTGDGYTF.

The chain couples TRBV7-9 to TRBJ2-3; D gene uncertain. Trimming removed 8 bases at V and 2 bases at J, with 14 bases between. The CDR3 consists of 14 residues. Germline V gene data show CDR1 as SEHNR and CDR2 as FQNEAQ (reference sequence). The CDR3 sequence is CASGDHASTDTQYF. The CDR3 nucleotides read TGTGCCAGCGGAGATCACGCCTCCACAGATACGCAGTATTTT.

DNA of the CDR3: TGCAGCGTCGAGAGGGACAGGGGCAGTCGGTACTTC. This translates into CSVERDRGSRYF. The chain couples TRBV29-1 to TRBJ2-7, with 10 bases matching TRBD1. Unmatched junction bases numbered 11, after V lost 6 bases and J lost 12 bases. Germline V gene lookup returns CDR1 SQVTM and CDR2 ANQGSEA. This CDR3 is 12 amino acids long.

The chain joins TRBV30 to TRBJ2-5; D may be TRBD2 (5 bases). CDR1 and CDR2 from the germline V gene are GTSNPN and SVGIG (reference sequence). V was trimmed by 3 bases and J by 5 bases, leaving 13 bases between them. The CDR3 consists of 13 residues. Here the CDR3 reads CAWSPGWSETQYF. For the CDR3, the DNA is TGTGCCTGGAGCCCGGGGTGGTCGGAGACCCAGTACTTC.

This clone was counted only a few times. The CDR3 spells CASSPGLGAFF. The CDR3 bases are TGCGCCAGCAGCCCGGGGTTGGGAGCTTTCTTT. The chain is built from TRBV5-1 and TRBJ1-1; D not certain. From germline, CDR1 is SGHRS and CDR2 YFSETQ. Deletions cut 4 bases from V and 10 bases from J, with 11 bases between. This CDR3 comprises 11 residues.

The gene calls are TRBV5-1 and TRBJ1-4; TRBD1 agrees at 9 bases. Germline CDR1 is SGHRS and CDR2 is YFSETQ. The CDR3 consists of 14 residues. The junction had 6 bases not matched to a gene; V was cut back by 4 bases and J by 8 bases. The CDR3 here is CASSPRDREEKLFF. The CDR3 DNA sequence: TGCGCCAGCAGCCCCCGGGACAGGGAAGAAAAACTGTTTTTT.

The chain has TRBV25-1 and TRBJ1-4; TRBD1 matches at 9 bases. The CDR3 has 12 amino acids. CDR1 and CDR2 from the germline V gene are MGHDK and SYGVNS. V dropped 6 bases and J dropped 7; count of bases not matched to a gene: 0. CDR3 loop: CASRQGAEKLFF. The CDR3 DNA reads TGTGCCAGCAGACAGGGGGCTGAAAAACTGTTTTTT.

The gene calls are TRBV6-5 and TRBJ2-3; 8 bases agree with TRBD1. V lost 4 bases, J lost 7 bases, and 10 bases stayed unmatched. This CDR3 region has 15 residues. Germline CDR1 and CDR2: MNHEY and SVGAGI. The CDR3 bases are TGTGCCAGCAGTTTGGGACAGGACCCTAGTAATACGCAGTATTTT. Protein: CASSLGQDPSNTQYF.

V usage is TRBV18 and J usage is TRBJ1-1, with TRBD1 matching 7 bases. Germline V gene lookup returns CDR1 KGHSH and CDR2 LQKENI. The CDR3 length is 16 residues. With V trimmed by 4 bases and J by 0 bases, 8 bases remained unmatched. The CDR3 DNA is TGTGCCAGCTCACAACAGGGGCCCCCCATGAACACTGAAGCTTTCTTT. This translates into CASSQQGPPMNTEAFF. Based on the CDR3 plus reference TRBV18 and TRBJ1-1, the full variable domain is NAGVMQNPRHLVRRRGQEARLRCSPMKGHSHVYWYRQLPEEGLKFMVYLQKENIIDESGMPKERFSAEFPKEGPSILRIQQVVRGDSAAYFCASSQQGPPMNTEAFFGQGTRLTVV.

The V gene is TRBV5-6, the J gene TRBJ1-2; D gene ambiguous. CDR3 length: 13 amino acids. The germline V gene encodes CDR1 SGHDT and CDR2 YYEEEE. V shed 4 bases and J shed 4 bases, with 11 bases lying between them. The CDR3 DNA follows: TGTGCCAGCAGCCGCATTCCGGTCTATGGCTACACCTTC. It encodes CASSRIPVYGYTF. The complete variable domain, with remaining parts taken from reference TRBV5-6 and TRBJ1-2, reads DAGVTQSPTHLIKTRGQQVTLRCSPKSGHDTVSWYQQALGQGPQFIFQYYEEEERQRGNFPDRFSGHQFPNYSSELNVNALLLGDSALYLCASSRIPVYGYTFGSGTRLTVV.

The rearrangement links TRBV7-2 to TRBJ2-7; D might be TRBD1 (6 bases). Trimming cost V 6 bases and J 3 bases, with 18 bases left between them. The CDR3 has 15 amino acids. Germline V gene data show CDR1 as SGHTA and CDR2 as FQGNSA. For the CDR3, the DNA is TGTGCCAGCAGTCCCTCCGGGACACCTAACTACGAGCAGTACTTC. It translates to CASSPSGTPNYEQYF.

About this clone: This CDR3 is also generated by other DNA sequences in the sample. The chain couples TRBV9 to TRBJ1-3; no clear D gene. The CDR3 loop spans 12 amino acids. Germline V gene sequence: CDR1 SGDLS, CDR2 YYNGEE. Trimming shortened V by 3 bases and J by 4 bases, and 5 bases separated the two germline ends. In DNA form, the CDR3 reads TGTGCCAGCAGCGCCTCCGGAAACACCATATATTTT. It is translated as CASSASGNTIYF.

V and J are TRBV6-1 and TRBJ2-1; 8 nucleotides match TRBD1. The CDR3 contains 13 residues. CDR1 MNHNS and CDR2 SASEGT come from the germline V gene. The J segment lost 12 bases and the V segment lost 4 bases, leaving 8 bases of the junction unmatched. CDR3 DNA: TGTGCCAGCAGTGTGGGGGGTGGGACAGGGCAGTTCTTC. Residues: CASSVGGGTGQFF.

This chain links TRBV9 with TRBJ2-3, with D perhaps matching TRBD2 (5 bases). V was trimmed by 3 bases and J by 0 bases, leaving 14 bases between them. Germline V CDR1 and CDR2: SGDLS, YYNGEE. The CDR3 sequence is 16 residues long. In nucleotides, the CDR3 is TGTGCCAGCAGCGCCACTAGTTACTCTAGCACAGATACGCAGTATTTT. This translates into CASSATSYSSTDTQYF.

This chain links TRBV9 with TRBJ2-5, with 8 nucleotides matching TRBD2. Germline-derived CDR1 and CDR2 are SGDLS and YYNGEE. V lost 0 bases to trimming and J lost 3 bases; unmatched junction nucleotides: 13. The CDR3 contains 18 residues. The CDR3 nucleotides read TGTGCCAGCAGCGTAGGGTCTGGGGGGACTAGGCGAAAAGAGACCCAGTACTTC. As protein: CASSVGSGGTRRKETQYF.

The V call is TRBV5-6, the J call TRBJ2-2, with D uncertain. CDR3 length equals 12 residues. Looked up from germline, CDR1 is SGHDT and CDR2 is YYEEEE. V was clipped by 7 bases and J by 4 bases, with 8 bases between them. The CDR3 nucleotides are TGTGCCAGCGGGTACGGCACCGGGGAGCTGTTTTTT. As protein: CASGYGTGELFF.